The TCR beta chain described here comes from a study of blood T cell repertoires in COVID-19. The length of the CDR3 is 15 residues. CDR1 SGDLS and CDR2 YYNGEE come from the germline V gene. Per the authors' pipeline: Reference gene primer amplification yielded estimated nucleated cell counts. Here immunoSEQ multiplex PCR was the method, and the copy in TCRdb shows in-frame clones only, minus some. V, J and clone size are taken as reported in that table, and D and trimming were inferred from the DNA itself. The profile shows about 58,000 clones, approximately 78% of them singletons. The gene calls are TRBV9 and TRBJ2-2; D gene unclear. The clonotype comes from a man aged 55 to 70 with COVID-19, enrolled during active disease. Sequencing was performed on peripheral blood. The CDR3 sequence is CARPPRGTNTGELFF. For the CDR3, the DNA is TGTGCTAGGCCCCCCCGCGGCACGAACACCGGGGAGCTGTTTTTT.